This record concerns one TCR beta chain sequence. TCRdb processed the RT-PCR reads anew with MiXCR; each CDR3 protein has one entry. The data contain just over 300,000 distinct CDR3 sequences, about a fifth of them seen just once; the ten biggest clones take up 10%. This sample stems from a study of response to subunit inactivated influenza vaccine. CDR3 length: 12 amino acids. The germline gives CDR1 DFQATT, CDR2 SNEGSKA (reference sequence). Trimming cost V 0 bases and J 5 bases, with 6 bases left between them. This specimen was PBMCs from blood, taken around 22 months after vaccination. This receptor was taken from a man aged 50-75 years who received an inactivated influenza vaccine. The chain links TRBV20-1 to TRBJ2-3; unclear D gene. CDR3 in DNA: TGCAGTGCTAGAGATGTGGGAGATACGCAGTATTTT. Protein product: CSARDVGDTQYF.